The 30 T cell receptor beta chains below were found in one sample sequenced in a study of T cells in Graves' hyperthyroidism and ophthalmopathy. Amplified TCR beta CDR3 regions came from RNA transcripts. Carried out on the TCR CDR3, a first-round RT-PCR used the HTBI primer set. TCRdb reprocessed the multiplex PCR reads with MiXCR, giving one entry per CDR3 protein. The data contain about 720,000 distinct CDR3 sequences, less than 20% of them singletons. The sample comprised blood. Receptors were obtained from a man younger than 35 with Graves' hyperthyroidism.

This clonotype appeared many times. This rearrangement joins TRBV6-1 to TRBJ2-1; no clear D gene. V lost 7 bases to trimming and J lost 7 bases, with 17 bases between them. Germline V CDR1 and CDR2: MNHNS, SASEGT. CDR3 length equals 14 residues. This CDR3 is CASNHLPHGNEQFF. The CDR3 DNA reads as TGTGCCAGCAATCACCTGCCCCACGGTAATGAGCAGTTCTTC.

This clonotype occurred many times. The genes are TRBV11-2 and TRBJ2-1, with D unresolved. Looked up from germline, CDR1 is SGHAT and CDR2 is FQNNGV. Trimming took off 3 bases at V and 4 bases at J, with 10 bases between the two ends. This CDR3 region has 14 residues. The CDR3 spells CASSFLLDYNEQFF. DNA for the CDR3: TGTGCCAGCAGCTTCCTACTCGATTACAATGAGCAGTTCTTC.

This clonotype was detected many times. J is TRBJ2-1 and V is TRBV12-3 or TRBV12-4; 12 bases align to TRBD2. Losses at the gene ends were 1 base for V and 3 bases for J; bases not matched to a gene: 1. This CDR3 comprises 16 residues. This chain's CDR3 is CASSLGGLAGYNEQFF. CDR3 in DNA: TGTGCCAGCAGTTTAGGGGGACTAGCGGGCTACAATGAGCAGTTCTTC.

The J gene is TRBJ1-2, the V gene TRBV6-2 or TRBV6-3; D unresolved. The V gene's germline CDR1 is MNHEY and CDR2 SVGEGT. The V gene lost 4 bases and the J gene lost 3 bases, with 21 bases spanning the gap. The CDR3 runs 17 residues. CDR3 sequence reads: CASSLAAQPRTDYGYTF. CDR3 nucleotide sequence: TGTGCCAGCAGTTTGGCGGCGCAACCCAGGACCGACTATGGCTACACCTTC.

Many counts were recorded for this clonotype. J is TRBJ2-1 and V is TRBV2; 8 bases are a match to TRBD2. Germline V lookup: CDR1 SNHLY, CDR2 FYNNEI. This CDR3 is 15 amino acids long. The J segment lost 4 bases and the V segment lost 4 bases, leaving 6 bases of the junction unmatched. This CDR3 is CASSGAGGRYNEQFF. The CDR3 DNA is TGTGCCAGCAGTGGGGCGGGAGGTCGTTACAATGAGCAGTTCTTC. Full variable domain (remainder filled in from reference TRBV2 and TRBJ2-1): EPEVTQTPSHQVTQMGQEVILRCVPISNHLYFYWYRQILGQKVEFLVSFYNNEISEKSEIFDDQFSVERPDGSNFTLKIRSTKLEDSAMYFCASSGAGGRYNEQFFGPGTRLTVL.

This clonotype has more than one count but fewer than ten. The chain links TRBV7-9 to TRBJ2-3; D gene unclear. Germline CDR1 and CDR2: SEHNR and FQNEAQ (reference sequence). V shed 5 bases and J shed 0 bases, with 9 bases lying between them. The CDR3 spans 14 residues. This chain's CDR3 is CASSPTLSTDTQYF. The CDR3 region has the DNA TGTGCCAGCAGCCCGACTTTGAGCACAGATACGCAGTATTTT. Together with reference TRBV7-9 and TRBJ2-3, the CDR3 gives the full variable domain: DTGVSQNPRHKITKRGQNVTFRCDPISEHNRLYWYRQTLGQGPEFLTYFQNEAQLEKSRLLSDRFSAERPKGSFSTLEIQRTEQGDSAMYLCASSPTLSTDTQYFGPGTRLTVL.

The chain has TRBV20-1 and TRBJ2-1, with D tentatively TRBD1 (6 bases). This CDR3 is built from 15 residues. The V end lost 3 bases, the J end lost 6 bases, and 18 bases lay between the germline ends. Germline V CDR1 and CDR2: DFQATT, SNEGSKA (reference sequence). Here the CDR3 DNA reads TGCAGTGCTAGTTCTAGCAGGGGCAGAAGCAATGAGCAGTTCTTC. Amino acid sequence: CSASSSRGRSNEQFF.

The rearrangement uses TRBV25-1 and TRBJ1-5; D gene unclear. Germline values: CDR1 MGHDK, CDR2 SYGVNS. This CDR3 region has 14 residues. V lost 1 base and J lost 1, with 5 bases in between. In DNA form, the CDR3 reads TGTGCCAGCAGTGAATTCAGCAGCAATCAGCCCCAGCATTTT. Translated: CASSEFSSNQPQHF. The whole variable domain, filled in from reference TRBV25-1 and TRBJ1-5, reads EADIYQTPRYLVIGTGKKITLECSQTMGHDKMYWYQQDPGMELHLIHYSYGVNSTEKGDLSSESTVSRIRTEHFPLTLESARPSHTSQYLCASSEFSSNQPQHFGDGTRLSIL.

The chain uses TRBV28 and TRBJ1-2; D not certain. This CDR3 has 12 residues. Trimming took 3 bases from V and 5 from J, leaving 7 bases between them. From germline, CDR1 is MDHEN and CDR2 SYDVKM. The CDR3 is CASSFSAYGYTF. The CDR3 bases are TGTGCCAGCAGTTTCTCTGCTTATGGCTACACCTTC.

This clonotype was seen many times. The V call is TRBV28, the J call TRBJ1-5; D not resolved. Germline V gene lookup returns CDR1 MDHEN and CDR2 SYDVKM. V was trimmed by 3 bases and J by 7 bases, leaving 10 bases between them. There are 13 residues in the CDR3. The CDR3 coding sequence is TGTGCCAGCAGTTTTCGGGTTTTGCAGCCCCAGCATTTT. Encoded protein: CASSFRVLQPQHF.

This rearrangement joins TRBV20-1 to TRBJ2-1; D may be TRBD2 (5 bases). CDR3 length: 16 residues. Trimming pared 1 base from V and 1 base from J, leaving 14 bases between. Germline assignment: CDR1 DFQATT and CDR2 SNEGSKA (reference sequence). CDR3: CSARVSGLRSYNEQFF. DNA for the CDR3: TGCAGTGCTAGAGTTTCGGGGTTGCGGTCCTACAATGAGCAGTTCTTC.

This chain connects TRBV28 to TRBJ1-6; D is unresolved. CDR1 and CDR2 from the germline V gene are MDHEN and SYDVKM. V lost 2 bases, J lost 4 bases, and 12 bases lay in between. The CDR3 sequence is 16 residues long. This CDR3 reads CASSLEGTFYNSPLHF. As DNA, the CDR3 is TGTGCCAGCAGTTTAGAGGGTACTTTTTATAATTCACCCCTCCACTTT.

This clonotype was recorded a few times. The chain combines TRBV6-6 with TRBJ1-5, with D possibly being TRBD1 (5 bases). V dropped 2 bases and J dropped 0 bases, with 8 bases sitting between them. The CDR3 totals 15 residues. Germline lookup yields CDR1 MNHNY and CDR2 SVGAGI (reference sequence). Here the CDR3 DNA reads TGTGCCAGCAGTTACGGACAACATAGCAATCAGCCCCAGCATTTT. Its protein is CASSYGQHSNQPQHF.

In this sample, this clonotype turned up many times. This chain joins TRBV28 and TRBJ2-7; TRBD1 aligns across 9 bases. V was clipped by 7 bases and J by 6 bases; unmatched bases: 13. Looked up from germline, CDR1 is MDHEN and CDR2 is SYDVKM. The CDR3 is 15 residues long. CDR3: CASTLMGTGMSEQYF. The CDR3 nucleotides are TGTGCCAGCACCCTGATGGGGACAGGGATGAGCGAGCAGTACTTC.

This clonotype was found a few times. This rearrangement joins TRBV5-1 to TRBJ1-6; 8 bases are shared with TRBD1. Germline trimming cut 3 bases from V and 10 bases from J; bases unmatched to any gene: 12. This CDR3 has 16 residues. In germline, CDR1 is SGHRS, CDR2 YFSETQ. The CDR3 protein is CASSYGQGVWQSPLHF. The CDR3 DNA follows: TGCGCCAGCAGCTACGGACAGGGCGTATGGCAGTCACCCCTCCACTTT.

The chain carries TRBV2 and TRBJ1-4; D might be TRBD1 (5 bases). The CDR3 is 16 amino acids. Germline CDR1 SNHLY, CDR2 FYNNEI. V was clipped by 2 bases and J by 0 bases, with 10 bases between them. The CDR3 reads CASSERQIATNEKLFF. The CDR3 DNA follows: TGTGCCAGCAGTGAACGACAGATTGCAACTAATGAAAAACTGTTTTTT.

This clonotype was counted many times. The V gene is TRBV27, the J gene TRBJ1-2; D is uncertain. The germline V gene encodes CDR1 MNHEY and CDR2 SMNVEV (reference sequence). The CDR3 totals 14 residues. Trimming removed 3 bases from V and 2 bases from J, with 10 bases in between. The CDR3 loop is CASSFVGGNYGYTF. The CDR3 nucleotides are TGTGCCAGCAGTTTCGTGGGAGGGAACTATGGCTACACCTTC.

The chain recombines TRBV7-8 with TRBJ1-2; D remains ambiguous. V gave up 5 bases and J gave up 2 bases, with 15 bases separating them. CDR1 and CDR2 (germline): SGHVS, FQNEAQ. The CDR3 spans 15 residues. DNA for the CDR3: TGTGCCAGCAGCCATCTGGTAGGAGGCAACTATGGCTACACCTTC. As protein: CASSHLVGGNYGYTF.

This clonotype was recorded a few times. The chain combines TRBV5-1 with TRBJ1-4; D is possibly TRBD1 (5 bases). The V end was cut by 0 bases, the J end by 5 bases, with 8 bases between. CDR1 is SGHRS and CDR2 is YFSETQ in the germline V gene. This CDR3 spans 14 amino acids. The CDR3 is CASSLEYRNEKLFF. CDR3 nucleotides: TGCGCCAGCAGCTTGGAATACAGGAATGAAAAACTGTTTTTT.

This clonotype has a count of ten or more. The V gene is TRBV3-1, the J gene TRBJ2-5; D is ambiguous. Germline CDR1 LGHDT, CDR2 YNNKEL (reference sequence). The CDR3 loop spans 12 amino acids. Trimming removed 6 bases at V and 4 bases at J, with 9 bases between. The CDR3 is CASRHIGETQYF. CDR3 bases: TGTGCCAGCAGGCACATTGGAGAGACCCAGTACTTC.

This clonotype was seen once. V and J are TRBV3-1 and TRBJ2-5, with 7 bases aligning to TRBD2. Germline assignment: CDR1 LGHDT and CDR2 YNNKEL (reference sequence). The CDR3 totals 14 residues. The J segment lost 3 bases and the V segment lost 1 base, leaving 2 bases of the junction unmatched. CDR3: CASSQAGGKETQYF. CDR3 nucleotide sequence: TGTGCCAGCAGCCAAGCCGGGGGGAAAGAGACCCAGTACTTC.

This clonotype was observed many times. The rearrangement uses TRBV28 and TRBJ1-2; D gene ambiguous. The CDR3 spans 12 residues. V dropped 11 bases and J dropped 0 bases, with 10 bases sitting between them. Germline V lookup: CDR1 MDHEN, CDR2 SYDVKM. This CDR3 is CACARANYGYTF. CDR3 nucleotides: TGTGCCTGCGCGAGAGCTAACTATGGCTACACCTTC.

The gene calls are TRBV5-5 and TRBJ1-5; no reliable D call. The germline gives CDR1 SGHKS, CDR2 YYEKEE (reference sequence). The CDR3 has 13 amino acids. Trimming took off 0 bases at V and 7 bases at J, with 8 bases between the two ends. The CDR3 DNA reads TGTGCCAGCAGCTTGGCCCCGGGGCAGCCCCAGCATTTT. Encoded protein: CASSLAPGQPQHF.

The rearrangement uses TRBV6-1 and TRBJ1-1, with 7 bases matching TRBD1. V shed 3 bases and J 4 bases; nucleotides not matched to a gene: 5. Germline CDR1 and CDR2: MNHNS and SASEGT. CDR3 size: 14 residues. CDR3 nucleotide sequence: TGTGCCAGCAGTGAGACAGGGATTTCCACTGAAGCTTTCTTT. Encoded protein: CASSETGISTEAFF.

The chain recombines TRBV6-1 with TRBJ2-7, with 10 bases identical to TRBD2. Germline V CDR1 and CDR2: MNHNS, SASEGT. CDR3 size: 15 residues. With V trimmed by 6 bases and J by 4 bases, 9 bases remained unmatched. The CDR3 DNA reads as TGTGCCAGCAGAAGAGCGGGAGGGCCCGGATACGAGCAGTACTTC. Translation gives CASRRAGGPGYEQYF.

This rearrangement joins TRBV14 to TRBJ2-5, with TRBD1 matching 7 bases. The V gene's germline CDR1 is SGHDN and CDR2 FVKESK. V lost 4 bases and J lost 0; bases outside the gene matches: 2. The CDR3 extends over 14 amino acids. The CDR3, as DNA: TGTGCCAGCAGCCGAGGACAGGACCAAGAGACCCAGTACTTC. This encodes CASSRGQDQETQYF. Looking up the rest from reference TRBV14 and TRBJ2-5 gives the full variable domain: EAGVTQFPSHSVIEKGQTVTLRCDPISGHDNLYWYRRVMGKEIKFLLHFVKESKQDESGMPNNRFLAERTGGTYSTLKVQPAELEDSGVYFCASSRGQDQETQYFGPGTRLLVL.

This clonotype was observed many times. CDR3: CASSTATSGATDTQYF. The CDR3 DNA reads as TGTGCCAGCAGTACCGCTACTAGCGGAGCCACAGATACGCAGTATTTT. The rearrangement uses TRBV28 and TRBJ2-3; 8 positions match TRBD2. This CDR3 is built from 16 residues. Trimming at V came to 5 bases and at J to 2 bases, leaving 9 bases not matched to a gene. Germline CDR1 and CDR2: MDHEN and SYDVKM.

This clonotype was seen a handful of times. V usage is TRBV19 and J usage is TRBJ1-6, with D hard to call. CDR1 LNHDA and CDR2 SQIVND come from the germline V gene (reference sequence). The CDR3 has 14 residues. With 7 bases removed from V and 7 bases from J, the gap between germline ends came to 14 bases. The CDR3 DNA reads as TGTGCCAGTACCCAGGACTCGGGGAATTCACCCCTCCACTTT. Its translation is CASTQDSGNSPLHF.

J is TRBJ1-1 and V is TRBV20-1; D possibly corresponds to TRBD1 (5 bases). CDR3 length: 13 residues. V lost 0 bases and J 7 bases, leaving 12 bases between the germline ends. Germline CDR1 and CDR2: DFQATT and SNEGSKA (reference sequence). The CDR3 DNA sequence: TGCAGTGCTAGAGACCGGGACCGCAGTGAAGCTTTCTTT. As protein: CSARDRDRSEAFF.

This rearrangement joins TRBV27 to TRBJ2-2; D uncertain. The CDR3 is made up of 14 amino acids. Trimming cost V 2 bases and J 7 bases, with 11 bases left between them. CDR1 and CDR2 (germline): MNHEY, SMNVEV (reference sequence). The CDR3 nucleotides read TGTGCCAGCAGTTTAGTGGGTACGGGCGGGGAGCTGTTTTTT. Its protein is CASSLVGTGGELFF.